The text below deals with one TCR beta chain. This specimen belongs to a study of control samples from healthy donors and cancer patients. V lost 5 bases and J 10 bases, leaving 14 bases between the germline ends. CDR1 is MGHDK, CDR2 SYGVNS, per germline. CDR3 length: 12 amino acids. Libraries were prepared by immunoSEQ multiplex PCR; TCRdb keeps only in-frame clonotypes and omits some of them. The sample comprises approximately 84,000 clones, around 91% of which are singletons, and 15% to 19% rests with the top ten. The sequence was collected from a man aged 25 to 40 in good health. This chain joins TRBV25-1 and TRBJ1-2; D ambiguous. The sequenced material came from blood. CDR3 loop: CASSTKNSDYTF. Here the CDR3 DNA reads TGTGCCAGCAGTACCAAAAATTCGGACTACACCTTC.